Below are 18 T cell receptor beta chains sequenced from a single sample in a study. MiXCR was run by TCRdb on the reads, yielding one entry per CDR3 protein. The data hold approximately 4,500 distinct CDR3 sequences, with approximately 8% observed a single time. Sequenced sample: CD4+ T cells from synovial fluid. These receptors all come from a human donor with rheumatoid arthritis.

This clonotype is medium-sized by share. The chain is built from TRBV4-2 and TRBJ2-1, with 9 bases aligning to TRBD2. With 1 base clipped from V and 4 bases from J, the junction kept 2 bases outside the gene matches. CDR1 and CDR2 from the germline V gene are LGHNA and YNFKEQ. The CDR3 has 15 amino acids. The CDR3: CASSQGLADYNEQFF. CDR3 in DNA: TGTGCCAGCAGCCAAGGACTAGCGGATTACAATGAGCAGTTCTTC.

This clonotype was detected ten times or more. The chain joins TRBV5-4 to TRBJ2-3; weak D call: TRBD2 (7 bases). V was clipped by 4 bases and J by 4 bases, with 10 bases between them. The CDR3 runs 13 residues. Germline assignment: CDR1 SGHNT and CDR2 YYREEE (reference sequence). CDR3 coding DNA: TGTGCCAGCAGCGGGGGGGGCGCAGATACGCAGTATTTT. It codes for CASSGGGADTQYF.

This clonotype is medium-sized by share. The chain carries TRBV11-2 and TRBJ2-1; the D is unclear. The CDR3 has 16 amino acids. V lost 4 bases and J lost 1, with 14 bases in between. Per germline, CDR1 SGHAT and CDR2 FQNNGV. CDR3 in amino acids: CASSWMTASSYNEQFF. The DNA for the CDR3 is TGTGCCAGCAGCTGGATGACGGCCTCATCCTACAATGAGCAGTTCTTC.

Regarding this clonotype: Since a much larger clone is just one base distant, this may be a read error. The gene calls are TRBV7-8 and TRBJ2-5, with TRBD2 identical over 11 bases. V dropped 2 bases and J dropped 6; count of bases not matched to a gene: 5. Germline V gene data show CDR1 as SGHVS and CDR2 as FQNEAQ. This CDR3 is built from 15 residues. The DNA of the CDR3 is TGTGCCAGCAGCTTATTAGCGGGAGGGCTAAAGACCCAGTACTTC. It translates to CASSLLAGGLKTQYF.

By sample fraction, this clonotype is medium-sized. The V and J genes are TRBV20-1 and TRBJ1-1; D unresolved. CDR1 DFQATT and CDR2 SNEGSKA come from the germline V gene (reference sequence). V shed 7 bases and J shed 0 bases, with 12 bases lying between them. This CDR3 is built from 13 residues. CDR3 sequence: CSVPRNVNTEAFF. DNA for the CDR3: TGCAGTGTACCGAGAAACGTGAACACTGAAGCTTTCTTT.

Within the sample, this clonotype is medium-sized. The chain couples TRBV28 to TRBJ1-4, with D unclear. The V and J ends lost 6 bases and 6 bases respectively, with 5 bases between them. The CDR3 loop spans 11 amino acids. The germline V gene has CDR1 MDHEN and CDR2 SYDVKM. CDR3 loop: CASRDDEKLFF. The DNA for the CDR3 is TGTGCCAGCAGGGACGATGAAAAACTGTTTTTT.

This clonotype is medium-sized (0.01 to 0.1%) in the sample. V is TRBV20-1 and J is TRBJ2-5; D might be TRBD1 (5 bases). CDR1 is DFQATT, CDR2 SNEGSKA, per germline (reference sequence). The V and J ends lost 3 bases and 7 bases respectively, with 15 bases between them. The CDR3 runs 13 residues. CDR3 protein: CSASGHFDSTQYF. In DNA, the CDR3 is TGCAGTGCTAGTGGACACTTTGACTCGACCCAGTACTTC.

This clonotype is medium-sized. The chain employs TRBV6-2 or TRBV6-3 and TRBJ2-1, with 10 bases matching TRBD2. There are 17 residues in the CDR3. Losses at the gene ends were 5 bases for V and 5 bases for J; bases not matched to a gene: 12. In germline, CDR1 is MNHEY, CDR2 SVGEGT. In DNA, the CDR3 is TGTGCCAGCAGTCGGACTAGCGGAACAAATTATAACAATGAGCAGTTCTTC. Translating gives CASSRTSGTNYNNEQFF.

This clonotype is medium-sized within its sample. J is TRBJ2-1 and V is TRBV11-2, with 10 bases identical to TRBD2. The J segment lost 4 bases and the V segment lost 1 base, leaving 4 bases of the junction unmatched. CDR1 and CDR2 (germline): SGHAT, FQNNGV. The CDR3 covers 16 residues. As DNA, the CDR3 is TGTGCCAGCAGCTTAGGACTAGCGGGTTTTTACAATGAGCAGTTCTTC. This sequence encodes CASSLGLAGFYNEQFF.

This clonotype qualifies as large. The chain has TRBV6-2 or TRBV6-3 and TRBJ2-7, with TRBD2 matching 14 bases. The CDR3 contains 15 residues. The J segment lost 8 bases and the V segment lost 7 bases, leaving 10 bases of the junction unmatched. The germline CDR1 and CDR2 sequences are MNHEY and SVGEGT. The CDR3: CASTEGGLAGEQQYF. CDR3 bases: TGTGCCAGCACCGAAGGGGGACTAGCGGGAGAGCAGCAGTACTTC.

In this sample, this clonotype is medium-sized. V gene TRBV7-3 combines with J gene TRBJ2-1; D gene ambiguous. The V gene's germline CDR1 is SGHTA and CDR2 FQGTGA. This CDR3 region has 15 residues. The V and J ends lost 4 bases and 1 base respectively, with 11 bases between them. The CDR3 loop is CASSWGYGSYNEQFF. CDR3 bases: TGTGCCAGCAGCTGGGGTTACGGGTCCTACAATGAGCAGTTCTTC.

This clonotype was recorded many times. The V call is TRBV2, the J call TRBJ1-5; D gene unclear. From germline, CDR1 is SNHLY and CDR2 FYNNEI. V was shortened by 5 bases and J by 2 bases, with 13 bases between the two germline ends. The CDR3 runs to 15 residues. CDR3 sequence reads: CASSLDGLGNQPQHF. DNA for the CDR3: TGTGCCAGCAGTCTGGACGGTCTGGGCAATCAGCCCCAGCATTTT. Complete variable domain (other parts from reference TRBV2 and TRBJ1-5): EPEVTQTPSHQVTQMGQEVILRCVPISNHLYFYWYRQILGQKVEFLVSFYNNEISEKSEIFDDQFSVERPDGSNFTLKIRSTKLEDSAMYFCASSLDGLGNQPQHFGDGTRLSIL.

By share, this clonotype ranks as medium-sized. The V gene is TRBV7-2, the J gene TRBJ2-1; D unclear. The germline gives CDR1 SGHTA, CDR2 FQGNSA. Trimming cost V 5 bases and J 7 bases, with 15 bases left between them. This CDR3 has 14 residues. CDR3 sequence (DNA): TGTGCCAGCAGCCCCGAGGCCTTGGTGAATGAGCAGTTCTTC. It specifies CASSPEALVNEQFF.

This clonotype is deemed medium-sized (0.01 to 0.1%). The V and J genes are TRBV29-1 and TRBJ2-5; 8 nucleotides agree with TRBD1. The CDR3 covers 11 residues. V lost 5 bases and J lost 9; bases outside the gene matches: 5. CDR1 is SQVTM, CDR2 ANQGSEA, per germline. Written as DNA, the CDR3 is TGCAGCGTTCCTACAGGGGGAGCCCAGTACTTC. Translated: CSVPTGGAQYF.

Concerning this clonotype itself: This may come from a read error, since a much larger clone is one base off. The chain recombines TRBV7-9 with TRBJ1-1; D is possibly TRBD1 (5 bases). The CDR3 sequence is 14 residues long. V lost 9 bases and J 1 base, leaving 15 bases between the germline ends. Germline-derived CDR1 and CDR2 are SEHNR and FQNEAQ (reference sequence). The CDR3 coding sequence is TGTGCCAGGAGCGCGGGACTCCCGAACACTGAAGCTTTCTTT. Translated, it gives CARSAGLPNTEAFF. Together with reference TRBV7-9 and TRBJ1-1, the CDR3 gives the full variable domain: DTGVSQNPRHKITKRGQNVTFRCDPISEHNRLYWYRQTLGQGPEFLTYFQNEAQLEKSRLLSDRFSAERPKGSFSTLEIQRTEQGDSAMYLCARSAGLPNTEAFFGQGTRLTVV.

This clonotype qualifies as medium-sized. This chain uses TRBV7-9 with TRBJ1-1, with a tentative D call TRBD1 (5 bases). This CDR3 contains 15 residues. V shed 5 bases and J shed 1 base, with 14 bases lying between them. CDR1 and CDR2 (germline): SEHNR, FQNEAQ (reference sequence). CDR3 amino acids: CASSLQALGNTEAFF. CDR3 coding DNA: TGTGCCAGCAGCCTACAGGCTTTGGGGAACACTGAAGCTTTCTTT.

This clonotype counts as large. CDR3: CASSESRTGGRETQYF. The CDR3, as DNA: TGCGCCAGCAGTGAGTCTAGGACAGGGGGCAGAGAGACCCAGTACTTC. V and J are TRBV10-1 and TRBJ2-5, with 11 bases fitting TRBD1. This CDR3 is built from 16 residues. V lost 0 bases and J lost 4; bases outside the gene matches: 4. CDR1 and CDR2 from the germline V gene are WNHNN and SYGVQD (reference sequence).

This clonotype has at least ten counts. The genes are TRBV30 and TRBJ1-5; 7 bases fit TRBD1. Per the germline V gene, CDR1 is GTSNPN and CDR2 is SVGIG (reference sequence). Trimming removed 2 bases from V and 5 bases from J; junction bases left unmatched: 3. The CDR3 totals 13 residues. The CDR3 bases are TGTGCCTGGAGTCAAACAGGGGATCAGCCCCAGCATTTT. Translated: CAWSQTGDQPQHF.